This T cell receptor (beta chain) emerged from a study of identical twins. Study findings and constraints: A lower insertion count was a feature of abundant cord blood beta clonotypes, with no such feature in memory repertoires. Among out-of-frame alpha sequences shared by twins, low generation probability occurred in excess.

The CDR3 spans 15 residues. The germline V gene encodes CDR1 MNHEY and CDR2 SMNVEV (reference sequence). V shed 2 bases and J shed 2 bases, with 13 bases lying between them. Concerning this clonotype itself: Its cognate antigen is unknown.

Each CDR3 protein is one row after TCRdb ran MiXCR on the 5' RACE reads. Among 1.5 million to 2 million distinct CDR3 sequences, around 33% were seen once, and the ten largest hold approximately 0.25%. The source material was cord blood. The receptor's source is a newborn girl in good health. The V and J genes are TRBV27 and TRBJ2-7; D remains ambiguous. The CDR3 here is CASSLGVGIPYEQYF. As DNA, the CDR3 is TGTGCCAGCAGTTTAGGAGTAGGTATTCCCTACGAGCAGTACTTC.